The T cell receptor beta chain under discussion was sequenced for a study of blood T cell repertoires in COVID-19. Overall study: Italy, Spain and the United States were the sources of the convalescent and acute COVID-19 samples. Sources were T cells, B-cell-depleted T cells, or PBMCs; the material itself was cDNA or gDNA.

This table comes from immunoSEQ multiplex PCR, and its TCRdb copy is limited to in-frame clones, with some not included. The sample gives some 330,000 clones, approximately 89% of which show up once; 5% to 6% is in the top ten. The germline CDR1 and CDR2 sequences are WNHNN and SYGVQD (reference sequence). V shed 4 bases, J shed 4 bases, and the junction held 7 bases outside the gene matches. The CDR3 has 15 amino acids. The V call is TRBV10-1, the J call TRBJ2-3; 8 nucleotides agree with TRBD1. The sequence came from a man aged 30-40 years who had recovered from COVID-19. Input material: PBMCs or T cells enriched from blood (not recorded which). Here the CDR3 reads CASSVDWTGPDTQYF. DNA of the CDR3: TGCGCCAGCAGTGTAGACTGGACAGGGCCAGATACGCAGTATTTT.